This T cell receptor beta chain was sequenced during a study of blood T cell repertoires in COVID-19. The table came from immunoSEQ multiplex PCR; TCRdb's copy has only in-frame clones and leaves some out. Here the sample spans about 250,000 clones, approximately 83% being singletons. The germline V gene encodes CDR1 SGHAT and CDR2 FQNNGV. The CDR3 contains 10 residues. Deletions cut 5 bases from V and 8 bases from J, with 5 bases between. Recovered status applied to Cohort 3 donors who had two consecutive negative PCRs. It also applied to those with clearance or with symptom resolution. The receptor was isolated from a woman in her 30s who had recovered from COVID-19. The sample comprised PBMCs or T cells enriched from blood (not recorded which). This chain joins TRBV11-2 and TRBJ2-3; D is unresolved. This CDR3 is CASSHSTQYF. The DNA of the CDR3 is TGTGCCAGCAGCCACAGTACGCAGTATTTT.